One T cell receptor (beta chain) is described in this entry. Its matching antigen is unknown. TCRdb ran MiXCR on the 5' RACE reads and lists one entry per CDR3 protein. The sample gives about 59,000 distinct CDR3 sequences, roughly 20% of which show up once; 3.2% is in the top ten. V dropped 5 bases and J dropped 9 bases, with 20 bases sitting between them. The CDR3 is made up of 15 amino acids. Germline V CDR1 and CDR2: SGHTA, FQGTGA. Study observations and caveats: Greatest tumor Treg TCR overlap was with tumor naive CD4+ cells.

Treg sorting used a CD4+CD25+CD127-/low gate. The V call is TRBV7-3, the J call TRBJ2-1; D might be TRBD1 (6 bases). Source material: tumor-infiltrating Tregs sorted from the breast tumor. The sequence derives from a female donor with breast cancer. CDR3 bases: TGTGCCAGCAGCGTGTGGGGGCCTTCGTCTTCTGAGCAGTTCTTC. Translated, it gives CASSVWGPSSSEQFF.